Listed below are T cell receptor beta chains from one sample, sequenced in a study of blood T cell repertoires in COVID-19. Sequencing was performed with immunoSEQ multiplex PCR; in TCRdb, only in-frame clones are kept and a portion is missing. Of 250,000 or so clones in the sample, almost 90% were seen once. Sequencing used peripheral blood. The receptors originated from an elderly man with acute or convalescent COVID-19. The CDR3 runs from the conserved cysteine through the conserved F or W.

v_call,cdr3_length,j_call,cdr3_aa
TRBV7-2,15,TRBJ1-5,CASSRNDREGQPQHF
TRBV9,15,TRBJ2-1,CASSVDGGSYNEQFF
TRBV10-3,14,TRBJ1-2,CAMSGRGGNYGYTF
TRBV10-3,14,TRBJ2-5,CAISEGQSQETQYF
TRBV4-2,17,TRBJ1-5,CASSQTNRGPSNQPQHF
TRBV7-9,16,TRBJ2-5,CASSLARIGEQETQYF
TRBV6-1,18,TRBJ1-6,CASSEAGGLLDYNSPLHF
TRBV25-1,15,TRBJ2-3,CASSRRRGRADTQYF
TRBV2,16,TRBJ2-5,CASRQRTGGIQETQYF
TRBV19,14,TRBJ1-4,CASSIRTGGEKLFF
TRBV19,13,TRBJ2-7,CASRDRGEFEQYF
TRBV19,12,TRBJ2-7,CASSTGHYEQYF
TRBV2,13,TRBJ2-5,CASSDPISETQYF
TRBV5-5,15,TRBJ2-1,CASSLWLAGGFEQFF
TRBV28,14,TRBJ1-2,CAAAGGAENYGYTF
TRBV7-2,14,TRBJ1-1,CASSRGQMNTEAFF
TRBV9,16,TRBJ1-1,CASSPSGTGARTEAFF
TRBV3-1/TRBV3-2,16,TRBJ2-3,CASSQDAGGTSDTQYF
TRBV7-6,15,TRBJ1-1,CAINGTGGWNTEAFF
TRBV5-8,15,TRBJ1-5,CASSLEGGSNQPQHF
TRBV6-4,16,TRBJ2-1,CASSEFRASSRGEQFF
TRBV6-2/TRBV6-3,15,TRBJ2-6,CASSTGGTGANVLTF
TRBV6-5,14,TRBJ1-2,CASSYGQGIYGYTF
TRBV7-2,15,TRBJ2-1,CASSFGRDSYNEQFF
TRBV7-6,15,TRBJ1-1,CASSPRTAANTEAFF
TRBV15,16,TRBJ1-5,CATSRWTGDRSQPQHF
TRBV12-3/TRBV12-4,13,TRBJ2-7,CASNPGTVYEQYF
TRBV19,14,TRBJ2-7,CASSTTSVIPEQYF
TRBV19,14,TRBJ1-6,CASSSRDREAPLHF
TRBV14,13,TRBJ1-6,CASTRDTNSPLHF
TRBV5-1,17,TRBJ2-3,CASSLGTGGRRTDTQYF
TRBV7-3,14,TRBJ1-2,CASSLDGGNYGYTF
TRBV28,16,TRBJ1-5,CASSSPADRGNQPQHF
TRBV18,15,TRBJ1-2,CASSPSGQGDDGYTF
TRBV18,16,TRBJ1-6,CASSGQKSSYNSPLHF
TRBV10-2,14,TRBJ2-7,CASSGDRGGYEQYF
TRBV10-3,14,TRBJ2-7,CAIRGGTPTHEQYF
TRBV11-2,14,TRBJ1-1,CASSYRQGDTEAFF
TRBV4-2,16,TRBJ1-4,CASSQDSTARNEKLFF
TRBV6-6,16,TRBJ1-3,CASSYSGPRDGNTIYF
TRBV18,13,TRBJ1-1,CASSRDSEEKAFF
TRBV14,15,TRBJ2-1,CASSQDRGPYNEQFF
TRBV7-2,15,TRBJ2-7,CASSLGTGVLFEQYF
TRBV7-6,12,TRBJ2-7,CASSASGGEQYF
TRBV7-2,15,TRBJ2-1,CASRILAGDGNEQFF
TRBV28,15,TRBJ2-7,CASSERGQAPYEQYF
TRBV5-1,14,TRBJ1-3,CASSPGDSGNTIYF
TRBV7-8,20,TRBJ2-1,CASSLPRVAGGLGSYNEQFF
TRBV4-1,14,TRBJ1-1,CASGKGGELAEAFF
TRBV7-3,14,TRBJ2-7,CASSLEGGVYEQYF
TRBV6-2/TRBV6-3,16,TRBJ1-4,CASSLDGQGLNEKLFF
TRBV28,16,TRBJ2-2,CASSLPGQGGTGELFF
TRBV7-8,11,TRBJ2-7,CASSLNGGQYF
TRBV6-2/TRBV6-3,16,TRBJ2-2,CASSYGIDRGTGELFF
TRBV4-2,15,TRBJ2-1,CASSPERWSDNEQFF
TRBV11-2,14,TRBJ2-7,CASSLDLGRYEQYF
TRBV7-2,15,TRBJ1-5,CASSLSSRGNQPQHF
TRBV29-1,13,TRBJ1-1,CSATDRWGTEAFF
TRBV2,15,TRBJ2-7,CASSATWDRTYEQYF